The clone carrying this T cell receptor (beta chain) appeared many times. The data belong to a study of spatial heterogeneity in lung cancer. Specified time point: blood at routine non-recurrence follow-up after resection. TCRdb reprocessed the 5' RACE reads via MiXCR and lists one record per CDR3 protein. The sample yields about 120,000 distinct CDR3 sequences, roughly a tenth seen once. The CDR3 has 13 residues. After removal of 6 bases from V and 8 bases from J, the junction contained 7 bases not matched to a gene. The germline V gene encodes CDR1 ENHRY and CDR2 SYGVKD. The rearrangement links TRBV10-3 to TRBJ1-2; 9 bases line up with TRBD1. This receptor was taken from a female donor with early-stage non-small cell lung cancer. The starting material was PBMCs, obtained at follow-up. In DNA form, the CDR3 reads TGTGCCATCAGCCTCAGGACAGGGGAAGGCTACACCTTC. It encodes CAISLRTGEGYTF.